This paragraph reports one TCR beta chain. Its antigen is still unknown. This sample is drawn from a study of cytomegalovirus exposure and HLA in healthy donors. PCR employed 60 Vbeta and 13 Jbeta primers. TCRdb's table, derived via immunoSEQ multiplex PCR, lists solely in-frame clones and lacks some. The profile covers 100,000 to 150,000 clones, with around 80% appearing a single time and approximately 1.1% taken by the ten largest. The study, taken as a whole, reports: Reports indicated that the classifier achieved high specificity and sensitivity in diagnosing cytomegalovirus status.

The specimen sequenced was PBMCs. This receptor was identified in a woman aged 25 to 39 in good health and CMV-seronegative.

The CDR3 bases are TGTGCCAGCTCACCCTTGAGTACAACGAGTATAATCGGGAATTCACCCCTCCACTTT. Its protein is CASSPLSTTSIIGNSPLHF. V usage is TRBV18 and J usage is TRBJ1-6; the D is unclear. The CDR3 length is 19 residues. Trimming removed 3 bases at V and 7 bases at J, with 25 bases between. In germline, CDR1 is KGHSH, CDR2 LQKENI.